This TCR beta chain was recorded in a study of cytomegalovirus exposure and HLA in healthy donors. Clones were read by immunoSEQ multiplex PCR, and TCRdb kept only the in-frame ones, dropping some. The sample yields roughly 220,000 clones, roughly 88% seen once. The study's findings and limits: High sensitivity and specificity were reportedly achieved when the classifier diagnosed cytomegalovirus status. Researchers catalogued roughly 150 TCR beta chains as cytomegalovirus-associated. Most TCR sequences were uncommon, yet certain public TCRs appeared in many donors.

Of note for this clone: Its antigen remains unknown.

From the 120-subject validation cohort, which was separate from the roughly 690-subject first cohort, the donors were drawn. This clonotype originated in a woman younger than 45 in good health and CMV-seropositive. The sample consisted of PBMCs.

CDR3 DNA: TGTGCCAGCAGCCTCCCACACGAGCAGTACTTC. Protein product: CASSLPHEQYF. The chain is built from TRBV5-5 and TRBJ2-7; D is unresolved. This CDR3 is 11 amino acids long. V lost 4 bases to trimming and J lost 5 bases, with 7 bases between them. Looked up from germline, CDR1 is SGHKS and CDR2 is YYEKEE (reference sequence).